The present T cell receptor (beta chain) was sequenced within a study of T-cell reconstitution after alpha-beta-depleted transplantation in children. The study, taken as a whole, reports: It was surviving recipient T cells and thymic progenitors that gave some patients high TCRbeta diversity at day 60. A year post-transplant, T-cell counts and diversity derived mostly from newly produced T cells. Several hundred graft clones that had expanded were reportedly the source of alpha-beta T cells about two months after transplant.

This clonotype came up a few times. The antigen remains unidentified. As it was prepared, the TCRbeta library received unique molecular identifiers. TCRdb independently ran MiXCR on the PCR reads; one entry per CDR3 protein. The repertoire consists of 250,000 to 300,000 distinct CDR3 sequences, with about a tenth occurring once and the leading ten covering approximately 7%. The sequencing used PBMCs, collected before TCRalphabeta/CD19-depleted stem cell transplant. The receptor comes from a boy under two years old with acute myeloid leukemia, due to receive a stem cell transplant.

CDR3 sequence: CASSKGLAGSGANVLTF. CDR3 DNA sequence: TGTGCCAGCAGCAAAGGACTAGCGGGCTCTGGGGCCAACGTCCTGACTTTC. The chain recombines TRBV21-1 with TRBJ2-6; the listed D gene, TRBD2, was not tested against the DNA. TRBV21-1 constitutes a pseudogene. The CDR3 has 17 residues.